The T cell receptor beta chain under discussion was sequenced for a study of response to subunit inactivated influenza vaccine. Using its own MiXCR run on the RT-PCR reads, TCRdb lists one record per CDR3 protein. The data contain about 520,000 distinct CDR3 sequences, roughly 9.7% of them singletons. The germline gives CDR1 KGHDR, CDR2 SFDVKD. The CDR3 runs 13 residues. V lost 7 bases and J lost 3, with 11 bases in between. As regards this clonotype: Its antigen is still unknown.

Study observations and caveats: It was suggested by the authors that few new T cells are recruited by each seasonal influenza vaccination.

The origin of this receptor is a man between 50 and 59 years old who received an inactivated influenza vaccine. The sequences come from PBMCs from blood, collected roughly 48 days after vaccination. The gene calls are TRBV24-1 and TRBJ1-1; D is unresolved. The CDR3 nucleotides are TGTGCCACCAGCTCCTTCGGGGACACTGAAGCTTTCTTT. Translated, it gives CATSSFGDTEAFF.